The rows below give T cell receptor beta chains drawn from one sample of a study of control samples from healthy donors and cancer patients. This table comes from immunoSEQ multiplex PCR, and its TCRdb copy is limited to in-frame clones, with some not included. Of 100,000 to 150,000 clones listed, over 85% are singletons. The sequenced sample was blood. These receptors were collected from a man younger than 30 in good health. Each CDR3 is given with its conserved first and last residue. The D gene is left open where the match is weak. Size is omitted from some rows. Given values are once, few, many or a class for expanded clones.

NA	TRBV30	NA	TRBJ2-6	CAWRPRGYEFSGANVLTF	TGTGCCTGGAGGCCCAGGGGCTATGAATTCTCTGGGGCCAACGTCCTGACTTTC
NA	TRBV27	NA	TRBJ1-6	CASSSLGSPLHF	TGTGCCAGCAGTTCCCTGGGGTCACCCCTCCACTTT
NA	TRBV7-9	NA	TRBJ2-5	CASSLAPRLSGQETQYF	TGTGCCAGCAGCTTAGCGCCCAGGCTATCAGGCCAAGAGACCCAGTACTTC
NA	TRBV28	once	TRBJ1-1	CASGDNRDTEAFF	TGTGCCAGCGGTGACAACAGGGACACTGAAGCTTTCTTT
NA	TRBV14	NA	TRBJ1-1	CASSPLMGGGRTEAFF	TGTGCCAGCAGCCCGCTTATGGGGGGCGGACGCACTGAAGCTTTCTTT
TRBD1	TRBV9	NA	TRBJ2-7	CASSAGQGSDEQYF	TGTGCCAGCAGCGCAGGACAGGGCTCGGACGAGCAGTACTTC
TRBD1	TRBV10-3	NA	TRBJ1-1	CASGQANMNTEAFF	TGTGCCAGCGGACAGGCGAACATGAACACTGAAGCTTTCTTT
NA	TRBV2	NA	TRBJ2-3	CASSEASPFRTDTQYF	TGTGCCAGCAGTGAAGCGTCACCCTTTCGCACAGATACGCAGTATTTT
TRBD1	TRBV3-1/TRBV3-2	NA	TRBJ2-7	CASSHPSTGLYEQYF	TGTGCCAGCAGCCACCCTTCGACAGGGTTATACGAGCAGTACTTC
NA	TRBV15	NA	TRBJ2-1	CATSSFGNEQFF	TGTGCCACCAGCTCATTTGGTAATGAGCAGTTCTTC
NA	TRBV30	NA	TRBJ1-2	CALRAGGAIRYGYTF	TGTGCCCTAAGGGCAGGCGGGGCTATTCGCTATGGCTACACCTTC
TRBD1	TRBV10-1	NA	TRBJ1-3	CASRYRGSGNTIYF	TGCGCCAGCAGGTACAGGGGCTCTGGAAACACCATATATTTT
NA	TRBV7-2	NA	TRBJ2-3	CASSPQGRSTDTQYF	TGTGCCAGCAGCCCCCAGGGGCGGAGCACAGATACGCAGTATTTT
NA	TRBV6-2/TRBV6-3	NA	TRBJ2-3	CASSDGTATEADTQYF	TGTGCCAGCAGTGACGGGACCGCCACGGAGGCAGATACGCAGTATTTT
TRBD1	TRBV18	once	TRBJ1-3	CASSPRDRGAGNTIYF	TGTGCCAGCTCACCTAGGGACAGGGGAGCTGGAAACACCATATATTTT
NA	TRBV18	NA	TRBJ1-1	CASSPPAIGDTEAFF	TGTGCCAGCTCACCACCGGCGATTGGGGACACTGAAGCTTTCTTT
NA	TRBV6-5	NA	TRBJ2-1	CASSYSAYNEQFF	TGTGCCAGCAGTTACTCGGCCTACAATGAGCAGTTCTTC
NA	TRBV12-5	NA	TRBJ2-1	CASGLLGAPDNEQFF	TGTGCTAGTGGTTTATTGGGGGCGCCGGACAATGAGCAGTTCTTC
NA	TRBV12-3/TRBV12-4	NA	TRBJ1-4	CASSLMGEKLFF	TGTGCCAGCAGTCTAATGGGTGAAAAACTGTTTTTT
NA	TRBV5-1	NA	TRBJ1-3	CASSLGLTGAGNTIYF	TGCGCCAGCAGCTTGGGACTCACGGGGGCTGGAAACACCATATATTTT
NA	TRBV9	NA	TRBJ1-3	CASSPRHLSGNTIYF	TGTGCCAGCAGCCCTCGACATCTCTCTGGAAACACCATATATTTT
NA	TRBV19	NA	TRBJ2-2	CASSISSSLNTGELFF	TGTGCCAGTAGTATATCGAGCTCTTTGAACACCGGGGAGCTGTTTTTT
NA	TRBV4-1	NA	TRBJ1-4	CASRRPGLNEKLFF	TGCGCCAGCAGACGACCCGGGCTTAATGAAAAACTGTTTTTT
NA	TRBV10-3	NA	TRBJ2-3	CATLGQTSTDTQYF	TGTGCCACACTAGGACAGACTAGCACAGATACGCAGTATTTT
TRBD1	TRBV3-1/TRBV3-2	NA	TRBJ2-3	CASSLSQGDTDTQYF	TGTGCCAGCAGCCTATCTCAGGGGGACACAGATACGCAGTATTTT
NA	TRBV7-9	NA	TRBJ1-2	CASSSRREVNNYGYTF	TGTGCCAGCAGCTCCAGGAGGGAGGTCAATAATTATGGCTACACCTTC
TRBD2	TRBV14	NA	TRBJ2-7	CASSPGLSQKIRTSGGMATYEQYF	TGTGCCAGCAGCCCAGGTCTTTCACAAAAAATACGGACTAGCGGGGGCATGGCAACCTACGAGCAGTACTTC
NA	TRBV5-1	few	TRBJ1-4	CASSSGAGEKLFF	TGCGCCAGCAGCTCCGGGGCGGGAGAAAAACTGTTTTTT
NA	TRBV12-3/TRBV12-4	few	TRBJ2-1	CASSRYNEQFF	TGTGCCAGCAGCCGGTACAATGAGCAGTTCTTC
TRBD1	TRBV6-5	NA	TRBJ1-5	CASSYSAGGIQPQHF	TGTGCCAGCAGTTACTCCGCAGGGGGTATTCAGCCCCAGCATTTT
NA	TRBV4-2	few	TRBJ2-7	CASSQDSYEQYF	TGTGCCAGCAGCCAAGACTCCTACGAGCAGTACTTC
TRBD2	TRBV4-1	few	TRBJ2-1	CASSPDWIGRRGNEQFF	TGCGCCAGCAGCCCCGATTGGATAGGGCGGCGGGGGAATGAGCAGTTCTTC
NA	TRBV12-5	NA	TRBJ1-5	CASGLWEGGNQPQHF	TGTGCTAGTGGTTTGTGGGAGGGAGGCAATCAGCCCCAGCATTTT
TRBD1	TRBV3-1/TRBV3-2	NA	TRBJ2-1	CASSQLASGQDNEQFF	TGTGCCAGCAGCCAACTCGCCTCGGGACAGGACAATGAGCAGTTCTTC
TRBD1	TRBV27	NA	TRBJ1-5	CASSSPGQGDQPQHF	TGTGCCAGCAGTTCCCCGGGACAGGGGGATCAGCCCCAGCATTTT
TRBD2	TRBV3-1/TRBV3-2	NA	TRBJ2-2	CASSQEGGTNTGELFF	TGTGCCAGCAGCCAAGAGGGGGGGACTAACACCGGGGAGCTGTTTTTT
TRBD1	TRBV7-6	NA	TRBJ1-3	CASSVTGGVGNTIYF	TGTGCCAGCAGCGTCACAGGGGGCGTTGGAAACACCATATATTTT
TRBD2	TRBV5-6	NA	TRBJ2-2	CASSFPRTSGGYTGELFF	TGTGCCAGCAGCTTCCCACGGACTAGCGGGGGTTATACCGGGGAGCTGTTTTTT
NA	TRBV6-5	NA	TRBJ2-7	CASRRGLVNEQYF	TGTGCCAGCAGGAGGGGACTGGTAAACGAGCAGTACTTC
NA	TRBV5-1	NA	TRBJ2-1	CASSLGSSYNEQFF	TGCGCCAGCAGCTTGGGGTCCTCCTACAATGAGCAGTTCTTC
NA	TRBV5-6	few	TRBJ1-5	CASSFSGQGNQPQHF	TGTGCCAGCAGCTTCTCAGGGCAGGGCAATCAGCCCCAGCATTTT
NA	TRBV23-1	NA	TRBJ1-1	CASSLPAGGGDEMGAFF	TGCGCCAGCAGTCTACCGGCGGGGGGAGGCGACGAAATGGGAGCTTTCTTT
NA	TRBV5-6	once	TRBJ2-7	CASSYPGSGSYEQYF	TGTGCCAGCAGCTACCCCGGGTCCGGTTCCTACGAGCAGTACTTC
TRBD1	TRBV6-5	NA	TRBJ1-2	CASIQRDRGKGYTF	TGTGCCAGCATCCAGAGGGACAGGGGTAAGGGCTACACCTTC
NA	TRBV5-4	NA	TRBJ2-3	CASILRGQSTDTQYF	TGTGCCAGCATATTGCGGGGCCAAAGCACAGATACGCAGTATTTT
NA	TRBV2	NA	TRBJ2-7	CASSEALQYF	TGTGCCAGCAGTGAAGCGCTTCAGTACTTC
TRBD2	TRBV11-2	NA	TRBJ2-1	CASSLSGGGVNEQFF	TGTGCCAGCAGCTTAAGCGGGGGCGGGGTCAATGAGCAGTTCTTC